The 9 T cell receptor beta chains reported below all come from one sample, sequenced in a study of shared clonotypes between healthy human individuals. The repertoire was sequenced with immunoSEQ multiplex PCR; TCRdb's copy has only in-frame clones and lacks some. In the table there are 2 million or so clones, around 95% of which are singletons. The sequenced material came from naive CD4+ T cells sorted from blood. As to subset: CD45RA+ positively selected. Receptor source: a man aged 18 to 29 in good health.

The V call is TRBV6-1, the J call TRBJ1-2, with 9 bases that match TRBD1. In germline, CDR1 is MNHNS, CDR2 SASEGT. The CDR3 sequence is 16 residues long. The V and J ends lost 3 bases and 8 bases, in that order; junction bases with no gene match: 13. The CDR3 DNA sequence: TGTGCCAGCAGTGAGATTCGCCTCGGGACAGGGAAAGGCTACACCTTC. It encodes CASSEIRLGTGKGYTF.

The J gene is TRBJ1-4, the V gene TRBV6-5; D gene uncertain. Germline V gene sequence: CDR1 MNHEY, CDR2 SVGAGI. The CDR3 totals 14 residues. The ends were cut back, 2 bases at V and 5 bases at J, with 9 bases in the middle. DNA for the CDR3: TGTGCCAGCAGTTACAGCGGGCTGAATGAAAAACTGTTTTTT. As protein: CASSYSGLNEKLFF.

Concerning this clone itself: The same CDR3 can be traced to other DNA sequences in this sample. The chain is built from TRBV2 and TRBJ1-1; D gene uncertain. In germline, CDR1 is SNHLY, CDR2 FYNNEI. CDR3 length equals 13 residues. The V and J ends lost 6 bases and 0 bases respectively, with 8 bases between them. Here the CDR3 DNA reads TGTGCCAGCAGCGAAAATATGAACACTGAAGCTTTCTTT. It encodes CASSENMNTEAFF.

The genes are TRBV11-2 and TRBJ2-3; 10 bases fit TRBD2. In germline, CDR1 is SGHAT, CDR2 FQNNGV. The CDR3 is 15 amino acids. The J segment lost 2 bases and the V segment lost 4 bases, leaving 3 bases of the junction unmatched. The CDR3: CASSSTSGITDTQYF. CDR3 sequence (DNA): TGTGCCAGCAGCTCTACTAGCGGGATCACAGATACGCAGTATTTT.

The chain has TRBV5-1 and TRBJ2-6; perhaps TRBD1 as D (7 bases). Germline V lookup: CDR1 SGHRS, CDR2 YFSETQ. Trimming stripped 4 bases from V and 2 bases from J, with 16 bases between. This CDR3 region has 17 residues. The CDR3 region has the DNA TGCGCCAGCAGCCAAGCCTCAGGGGGGACTGGGGCCAACGTCCTGACTTTC. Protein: CASSQASGGTGANVLTF.

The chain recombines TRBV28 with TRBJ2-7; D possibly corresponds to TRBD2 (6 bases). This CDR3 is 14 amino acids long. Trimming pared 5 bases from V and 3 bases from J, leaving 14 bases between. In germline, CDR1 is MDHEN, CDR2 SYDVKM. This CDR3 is CASSPPTGGYEQYF. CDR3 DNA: TGTGCCAGCAGTCCCCCGACCGGGGGCTACGAGCAGTACTTC. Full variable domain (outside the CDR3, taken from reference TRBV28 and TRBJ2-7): DVKVTQSSRYLVKRTGEKVFLECVQDMDHENMFWYRQDPGLGLRLIYFSYDVKMKEKGDIPEGYSVSREKKERFSLILESASTNQTSMYLCASSPPTGGYEQYFGPGTRLTVT.

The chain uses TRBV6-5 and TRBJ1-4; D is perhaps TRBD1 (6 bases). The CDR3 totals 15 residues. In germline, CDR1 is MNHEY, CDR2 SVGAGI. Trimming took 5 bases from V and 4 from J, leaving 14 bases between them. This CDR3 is CASSRGGTSNEKLFF. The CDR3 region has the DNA TGTGCCAGCAGTAGGGGCGGGACAAGTAATGAAAAACTGTTTTTT.

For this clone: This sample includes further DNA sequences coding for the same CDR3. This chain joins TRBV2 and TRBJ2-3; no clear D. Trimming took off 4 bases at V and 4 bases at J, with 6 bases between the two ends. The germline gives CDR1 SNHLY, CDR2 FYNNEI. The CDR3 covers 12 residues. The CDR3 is CASSADADTQYF. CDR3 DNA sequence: TGTGCCAGCAGTGCCGATGCAGATACGCAGTATTTT.

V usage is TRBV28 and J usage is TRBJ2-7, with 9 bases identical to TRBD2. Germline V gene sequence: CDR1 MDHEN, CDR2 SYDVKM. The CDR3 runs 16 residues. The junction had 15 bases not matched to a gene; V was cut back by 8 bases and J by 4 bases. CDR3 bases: TGTGCCAGCCCCCGGGGAGCTAGCGGGAAAGGGTACGAGCAGTACTTC. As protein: CASPRGASGKGYEQYF.